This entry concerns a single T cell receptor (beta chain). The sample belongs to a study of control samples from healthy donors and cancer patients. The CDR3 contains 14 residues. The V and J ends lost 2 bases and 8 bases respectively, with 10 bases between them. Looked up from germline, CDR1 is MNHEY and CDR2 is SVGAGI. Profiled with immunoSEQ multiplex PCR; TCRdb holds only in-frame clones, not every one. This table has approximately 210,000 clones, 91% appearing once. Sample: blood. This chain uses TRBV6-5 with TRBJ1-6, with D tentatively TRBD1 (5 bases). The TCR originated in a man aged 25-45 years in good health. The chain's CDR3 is CASSYDSTYSPLHF. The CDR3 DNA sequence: TGTGCCAGCAGTTACGACAGTACATATTCACCCCTCCACTTT.